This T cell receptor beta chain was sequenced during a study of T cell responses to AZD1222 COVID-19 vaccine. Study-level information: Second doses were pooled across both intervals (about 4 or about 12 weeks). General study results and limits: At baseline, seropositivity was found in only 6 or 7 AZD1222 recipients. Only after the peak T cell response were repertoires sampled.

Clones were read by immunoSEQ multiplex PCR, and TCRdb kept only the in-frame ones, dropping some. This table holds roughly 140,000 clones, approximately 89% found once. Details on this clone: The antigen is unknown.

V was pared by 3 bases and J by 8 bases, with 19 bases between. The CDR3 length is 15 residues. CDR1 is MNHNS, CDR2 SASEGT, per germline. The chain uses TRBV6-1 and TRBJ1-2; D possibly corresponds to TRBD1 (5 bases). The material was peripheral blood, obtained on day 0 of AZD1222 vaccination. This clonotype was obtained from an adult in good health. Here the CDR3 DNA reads TGTGCCAGCAGTGAGGGCCGACAGACCGGCAAAGGCTACACCTTC. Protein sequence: CASSEGRQTGKGYTF.